These 21 T cell receptor beta chains were sequenced from one sample in a study of cytomegalovirus exposure and HLA in healthy donors. 13 Jbeta primers and 60 Vbeta primers were used for the PCR. Sequenced by immunoSEQ multiplex PCR; TCRdb stores in-frame clones only, minus some. The profile shows around 150,000 clones, more than 70% of them singletons. Sequencing was performed on PBMCs. Receptor source: a male donor in good health and CMV-seronegative.

This rearrangement joins TRBV5-1 to TRBJ2-1; the match to TRBD2 covers 11 bases. J gave up 6 bases and V 4 bases, and 3 bases lay outside the gene matches. This CDR3 is built from 14 residues. The germline gives CDR1 SGHRS, CDR2 YFSETQ. The CDR3 nucleotides are TGCGCCAGCAGCCCCGGGACTAGCGGCAATGAGCAGTTCTTC. Encoded protein: CASSPGTSGNEQFF.

This chain joins TRBV7-2 and TRBJ2-7; 8 bases are a match to TRBD1. Germline CDR1 is SGHTA and CDR2 is FQGNSA. The V segment lost 2 bases and the J segment 4 bases; nucleotides outside the gene matches: 13. This CDR3 has 17 amino acids. Here the CDR3 reads CASSLNSRSGGSYEQYF. CDR3 coding DNA: TGTGCCAGCAGCTTAAATTCTAGGTCAGGGGGCTCTTACGAGCAGTACTTC.

This clone turned up a few times. The chain combines TRBV11-2 with TRBJ1-5; possible D gene TRBD1, 5 bases. CDR1 and CDR2 (germline): SGHAT, FQNNGV. This CDR3 is 15 amino acids long. V lost 2 bases, J lost 7 bases, and 15 bases lay in between. CDR3 DNA sequence: TGTGCCAGCAGCTTATCCGCAGGGCAGGAGCAGCCCCAGCATTTT. Its protein is CASSLSAGQEQPQHF.

The chain carries TRBV18 and TRBJ2-7; D is unresolved. V gave up 4 bases and J gave up 2 bases, with 12 bases separating them. Germline CDR1 reads KGHSH; CDR2 reads LQKENI. CDR3 length: 14 amino acids. The CDR3 sequence: CASSLPTEAYEQYF. The DNA of the CDR3 is TGTGCCAGCTCACTACCGACTGAGGCCTACGAGCAGTACTTC.

The chain uses TRBV5-1 and TRBJ1-3; D not resolved. The CDR3 length is 15 residues. Germline V gives CDR1 SGHRS, CDR2 YFSETQ. Trimming pared 5 bases from V and 0 bases from J, leaving 12 bases between. This chain's CDR3 is CASRERASSGNTIYF. The CDR3 bases are TGCGCCAGCAGGGAGAGGGCCAGCTCTGGAAACACCATATATTTT.

V gene TRBV9 combines with J gene TRBJ2-3, with 7 bases aligning to TRBD2. The J segment lost 1 base and the V segment lost 3 bases, leaving 2 bases of the junction unmatched. This CDR3 region has 14 residues. The germline CDR1 and CDR2 sequences are SGDLS and YYNGEE. CDR3 loop: CASSESGGTDTQYF. For the CDR3, the DNA is TGTGCCAGCAGCGAAAGCGGGGGCACAGATACGCAGTATTTT.

The chain employs TRBV5-1 and TRBJ1-1; 7 nucleotides agree with TRBD1. This CDR3 is 17 amino acids long. Trimming removed 1 base from V and 3 bases from J; junction bases left unmatched: 12. CDR1 is SGHRS and CDR2 is YFSETQ in the germline V gene. The CDR3, as DNA: TGCGCCAGCAGCTTGATTGGCGAGGGGGCGCGCGACACTGAAGCTTTCTTT. As protein: CASSLIGEGARDTEAFF.

This rearrangement joins TRBV7-6 to TRBJ1-6; 7 positions agree with TRBD1. CDR1 SGHVS and CDR2 FNYEAQ come from the germline V gene. The CDR3 covers 14 residues. The V segment lost 5 bases and the J segment 13 bases; nucleotides outside the gene matches: 11. CDR3 sequence: CASSLGTAKGPLHF. CDR3 DNA sequence: TGTGCCAGCAGCCTCGGGACAGCGAAAGGGCCCCTCCACTTT.

This chain links TRBV10-3 with TRBJ2-1, with D perhaps matching TRBD2 (5 bases). CDR1 and CDR2 from the germline V gene are ENHRY and SYGVKD. Trimming pared 5 bases from V and 4 bases from J, leaving 12 bases between. The CDR3 is 14 amino acids. The CDR3 region is CAISPGTSYNEQFF. The CDR3 bases are TGTGCCATCAGTCCAGGTACTAGTTACAATGAGCAGTTCTTC.

This chain links TRBV13 with TRBJ2-5; 9 bases are shared with TRBD2. The CDR3 totals 15 residues. The junction had 9 bases not matched to a gene; V was cut back by 5 bases and J by 5 bases. The germline CDR1 and CDR2 sequences are PRHDT and FYEKMQ (reference sequence). The CDR3 region is CASSTIAGDTETQYF. CDR3 nucleotides: TGTGCCAGCAGCACAATAGCGGGGGACACGGAGACCCAGTACTTC.

This clone has a handful of counts. This chain connects TRBV6-1 to TRBJ1-5, with a possible D match to TRBD1 (6 bases). The CDR3 consists of 13 residues. From germline, CDR1 is MNHNS and CDR2 SASEGT. Trimming cost V 4 bases and J 5 bases, with 9 bases left between them. DNA of the CDR3: TGTGCCAGCAGTGGGGACAAGGATCAGCCCCAGCATTTT. This encodes CASSGDKDQPQHF.

The chain has TRBV6-1 and TRBJ2-1; possible D gene TRBD2, 5 bases. The CDR3 totals 15 residues. Germline CDR1 reads MNHNS; CDR2 reads SASEGT. V lost 2 bases and J lost 3, with 11 bases in between. The CDR3 DNA reads TGTGCCAGCAGTGAAATCGGGGAAATCTACAATGAGCAGTTCTTC. Amino acid sequence: CASSEIGEIYNEQFF.

The V and J genes are TRBV5-3 and TRBJ1-4; 8 bases are shared with TRBD1. TRBV5-3 is flagged as an ORF with uncertain function. This CDR3 comprises 16 residues. Trimming removed 5 bases from V and 6 bases from J; junction bases left unmatched: 12. Written as DNA, the CDR3 is TGTGCCAGAAGAATGGGCAGGGGGCTAATGGATGAAAAACTGTTTTTT. Protein: CARRMGRGLMDEKLFF.

V and J are TRBV27 and TRBJ2-2; a weak D match, TRBD2 (5 bases). This CDR3 spans 13 amino acids. Germline V gene sequence: CDR1 MNHEY, CDR2 SMNVEV (reference sequence). V was cut by 5 bases and J by 6 bases, with 10 bases left in between. The CDR3 DNA reads as TGTGCCAGCAGTCCGAGGGATGCCGGGGAGCTGTTTTTT. Protein: CASSPRDAGELFF.

The chain combines TRBV9 with TRBJ2-3; TRBD2 matches 9 bases. This CDR3 contains 15 residues. V dropped 4 bases and J dropped 5; count of bases not matched to a gene: 8. From germline, CDR1 is SGDLS and CDR2 YYNGEE. CDR3 loop: CASSPPGLAQDTQYF. CDR3 DNA sequence: TGTGCCAGCAGCCCTCCGGGACTAGCTCAAGATACGCAGTATTTT.

The rearrangement uses TRBV5-1 and TRBJ1-4, with 7 bases lining up with TRBD1. Germline trimming cut 4 bases from V and 0 bases from J; bases unmatched to any gene: 6. The CDR3 sequence is 16 residues long. Germline V gene sequence: CDR1 SGHRS, CDR2 YFSETQ. The CDR3 nucleotides read TGCGCCAGCAGCCCGGGACAGCCCGCAACTAATGAAAAACTGTTTTTT. Encoded protein: CASSPGQPATNEKLFF.

The V gene is TRBV5-8, the J gene TRBJ1-5; 9 bases match TRBD1. From germline, CDR1 is SGHTS and CDR2 YDEGEE. CDR3 length equals 17 residues. The V segment lost 4 bases and the J segment 5 bases; nucleotides outside the gene matches: 13. CDR3 in amino acids: CASSQGTGWKGDQPQHF. The CDR3 DNA sequence: TGTGCCAGCAGCCAAGGGACAGGGTGGAAGGGAGATCAGCCCCAGCATTTT.

V and J are TRBV5-1 and TRBJ2-7; D might be TRBD1 (6 bases). CDR1 is SGHRS and CDR2 is YFSETQ in the germline V gene. There are 13 residues in the CDR3. Trimming cost V 4 bases and J 3 bases, with 11 bases left between them. This chain's CDR3 is CASSTGQLYEQYF. The CDR3 nucleotides read TGCGCCAGCAGCACAGGACAGCTCTACGAGCAGTACTTC.

The genes are TRBV4-3 and TRBJ1-1; weak D call: TRBD1 (6 bases). The CDR3 is 14 amino acids. Trimming removed 0 bases at V and 8 bases at J, with 13 bases between. Looked up from germline, CDR1 is LGHNA and CDR2 is YSLEER. The CDR3 nucleotides read TGCGCCAGCAGCCAAGAACCCAGGGGTACCGAAGCTTTCTTT. Its translation is CASSQEPRGTEAFF.

The rearrangement uses TRBV9 and TRBJ2-2; unclear D gene. Germline V gene data show CDR1 as SGDLS and CDR2 as YYNGEE. The V end was cut by 6 bases, the J end by 0 bases, with 12 bases between. CDR3 length: 15 amino acids. The CDR3 sequence is CASTRDNTNTGELFF. CDR3 in DNA: TGTGCCAGCACCCGAGACAACACGAACACCGGGGAGCTGTTTTTT.

The chain carries TRBV9 and TRBJ1-3; TRBD1 is a possible D gene (5 bases). CDR1 and CDR2 (germline): SGDLS, YYNGEE. The length of the CDR3 is 15 residues. Deletions cut 0 bases from V and 0 bases from J, with 7 bases between. The CDR3 nucleotides are TGTGCCAGCAGCGTAGAGGGGTACTCTGGAAACACCATATATTTT. Protein product: CASSVEGYSGNTIYF.